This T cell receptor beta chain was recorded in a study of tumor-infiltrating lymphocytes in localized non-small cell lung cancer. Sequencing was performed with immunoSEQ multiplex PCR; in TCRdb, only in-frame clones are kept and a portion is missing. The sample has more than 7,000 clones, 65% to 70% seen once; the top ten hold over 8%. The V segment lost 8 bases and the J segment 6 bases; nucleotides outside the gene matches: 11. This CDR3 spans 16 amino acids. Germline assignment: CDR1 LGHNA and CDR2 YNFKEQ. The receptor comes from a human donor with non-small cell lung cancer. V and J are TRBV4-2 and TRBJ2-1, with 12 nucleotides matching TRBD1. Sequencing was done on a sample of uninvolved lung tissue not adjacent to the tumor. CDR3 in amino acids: CASDHQGQGARNEQFF. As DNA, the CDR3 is TGTGCCAGCGACCACCAGGGACAGGGGGCACGCAATGAGCAGTTCTTC.